One and the same sample provided the 10 T cell receptor beta chains below, sequenced in a study of TIL therapy for anti-PD-1-resistant metastatic lung cancer (dated by TCRdb to the early 2020s). Using bias-controlled multiplex PCR with the immunoSEQ v3 hsTCRB kit, the TCR beta CDR3 regions were amplified from genomic DNA. The table was pulled from immuneACCESS by TCRdb, which kept in-frame rearrangements only. Such tables lose some clones; where checked, under half of the loss comes from unresolved V genes, and the rest has no known cause. Present in this sample are tens of thousands of clones, about nine tenths of which were seen just once. The ten largest clones add up to 2.5% to 3% of the sample. The time point label on this specimen signifies: pre-treatment sample, taken before nivolumab and TIL therapy. The sequenced sample was blood, obtained at baseline. Every receptor here comes from a person between 25 and 80 years old with non-small cell lung cancer.

This chain links TRBV6-2 or TRBV6-3 with TRBJ2-7, with D perhaps matching TRBD1 or TRBD2 (5 bases each). This CDR3 contains 16 residues. CDR1 is MNHEY, CDR2 SVGEGT, per germline. Deletions cut 2 bases from V and 0 bases from J, with 14 bases between. The CDR3 reads CASSYTRGPNSYEQYF. In DNA, the CDR3 is TGTGCCAGCAGTTACACGAGGGGCCCTAACTCCTACGAGCAGTACTTC.

The chain carries TRBV11-2 and TRBJ1-1; D gene ambiguous. Trimming stripped 3 bases from V and 7 bases from J, with 18 bases between. This CDR3 region has 15 residues. The germline V gene encodes CDR1 SGHAT and CDR2 FQNNGV. The CDR3 nucleotides are TGTGCCAGCAGCTTTACCAGAGCCCGTCCCCATGAAGCTTTCTTT. This translates into CASSFTRARPHEAFF.

The CDR3 DNA reads as TGTGCCAGCAGTGAAGGCCGACAGGGACAAGAGACCCAGTACTTC. Translation: CASSEGRQGQETQYF. The chain couples TRBV2 to TRBJ2-5, with TRBD1 matching over 7 bases. Germline loops: CDR1 SNHLY, CDR2 FYNNEI. V lost 1 base and J lost 2; bases outside the gene matches: 4. The CDR3 is made up of 15 amino acids.

This clone was observed a few times. The chain is built from TRBV28 and TRBJ1-4, with 9 bases lining up with TRBD1. The CDR3 extends over 14 amino acids. Germline V gene data show CDR1 as MDHEN and CDR2 as SYDVKM. The trim removed 6 bases at V and 8 bases at J, leaving 7 bases unmatched. The CDR3 DNA is TGTGCCAGCAGACCACAGGGGGCCTCAGAAAAACTGTTTTTT. Protein: CASRPQGASEKLFF.

V and J are TRBV19 and TRBJ1-2; weak D call: TRBD1 (6 bases). From germline, CDR1 is LNHDA and CDR2 SQIVND (reference sequence). The V end lost 5 bases, the J end lost 3 bases, and 19 bases lay between the germline ends. The CDR3 length is 16 residues. CDR3 coding DNA: TGTGCCAGTAGTTCTCGGACAGACTCAAGACACTATGGCTACACCTTC. Translated, it gives CASSSRTDSRHYGYTF.

The V and J genes are TRBV19 and TRBJ2-7; TRBD1 matches 7 bases. The germline CDR1 and CDR2 sequences are LNHDA and SQIVND (reference sequence). The CDR3 is 15 amino acids. With 2 bases clipped from V and 2 bases from J, the junction kept 6 bases outside the gene matches. CDR3 bases: TGTGCCAGTAGTATATCCGGACAGGCTACCTACGAGCAGTACTTC. This gives the protein CASSISGQATYEQYF.

Concerning this clone: Sequence at one end of the junction differs from germline and may be a read error. The V call is TRBV30, the J call TRBJ2-1; D call uncertain. The CDR3 covers 12 residues. The germline V gene has CDR1 GTSNPN and CDR2 SVGIG (reference sequence). The CDR3 DNA sequence: TGTGCTTGGACGGGCAGGCTCAATGAGCAGTTCTTC. Translated, it gives CAWTGRLNEQFF.

This clone was seen just once. As DNA, the CDR3 is TGTGCCAGTAGTGGGAACCAGGCGAGCACAGATACGCAGTATTTT. Its translation: CASSGNQASTDTQYF. The gene calls are TRBV19 and TRBJ2-3; D gene uncertain. The CDR3 runs to 15 residues. CDR1 is LNHDA and CDR2 is SQIVND in the germline V gene (reference sequence). Trimming pared 5 bases from V and 0 bases from J, leaving 12 bases between.

The CDR3 region has the DNA TGTGCCAGCAGTTCCTTCACAGGGGGCACTGAAGCTTTCTTT. It is translated as CASSSFTGGTEAFF. The chain uses TRBV27 and TRBJ1-1, with 8 bases that match TRBD1. The ends lost 4 bases at V and 4 bases at J; junction bases unmatched: 5. Germline V gives CDR1 MNHEY, CDR2 SMNVEV (reference sequence). This CDR3 comprises 14 residues.

The rearrangement uses TRBV6-5 and TRBJ2-2, with D hard to call. The CDR3 is 13 amino acids. V was cut by 6 bases and J by 5 bases, with 10 bases left in between. Germline V lookup: CDR1 MNHEY, CDR2 SVGAGI. The CDR3, as DNA: TGTGCCAGCAGCCCACGACGAACCGGGGAGCTGTTTTTT. As protein: CASSPRRTGELFF.